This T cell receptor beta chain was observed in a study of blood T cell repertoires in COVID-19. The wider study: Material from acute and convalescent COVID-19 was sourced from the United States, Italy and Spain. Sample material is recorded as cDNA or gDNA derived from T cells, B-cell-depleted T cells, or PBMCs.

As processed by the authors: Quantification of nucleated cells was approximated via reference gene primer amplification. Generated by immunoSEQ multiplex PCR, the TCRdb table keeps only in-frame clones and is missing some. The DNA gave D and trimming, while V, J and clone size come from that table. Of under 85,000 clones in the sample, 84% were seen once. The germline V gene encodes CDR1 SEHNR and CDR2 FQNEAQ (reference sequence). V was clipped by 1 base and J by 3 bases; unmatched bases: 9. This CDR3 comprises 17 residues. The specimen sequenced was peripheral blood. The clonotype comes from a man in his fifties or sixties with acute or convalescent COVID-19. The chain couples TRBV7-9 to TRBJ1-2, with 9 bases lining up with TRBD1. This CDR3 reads CASSLEGTGGGHYGYTF. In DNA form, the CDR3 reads TGTGCCAGCAGCTTAGAAGGAACAGGGGGCGGCCACTATGGCTACACCTTC.